A single sample gave rise to the 30 T cell receptor beta chains below, sequenced in a study of blood T cell repertoires in COVID-19. Measured with immunoSEQ multiplex PCR; TCRdb has only the in-frame clones, and not every one. The sample consists of about 190,000 clones, roughly 80% of them appearing once. The sequencing sample was made of peripheral blood. These receptors all come from a human donor in a cohort sampled during active COVID-19.

This clone was detected only once. The J gene is TRBJ1-4, the V gene TRBV2; TRBD1 might be the D (5 bases). Between the trimmed V and J ends, which lost 5 bases and 1 base, there was a span of 8 bases. This CDR3 is 14 amino acids long. Germline-derived CDR1 and CDR2 are SNHLY and FYNNEI. In nucleotides, the CDR3 is TGTGCCAGCAGTAGGAGGGGAACTAATGAAAAACTGTTTTTT. Amino acid sequence: CASSRRGTNEKLFF.

There are a few counts of this clone. The chain carries TRBV18 and TRBJ1-4; D gene unclear. CDR1 and CDR2 (germline): KGHSH, LQKENI. Trimming shortened V by 3 bases and J by 4 bases, and 12 bases separated the two germline ends. This CDR3 is 15 amino acids long. The CDR3 DNA is TGTGCCAGCTCACCCCGGAGCGAAGTTAATGAAAAACTGTTTTTT. It yields the protein CASSPRSEVNEKLFF.

The chain joins TRBV24-1 to TRBJ2-5; TRBD2 is a possible D gene (6 bases). The CDR3 has 13 residues. Trimming left V 3 bases short and J 3 bases short, with 7 bases between. CDR1 KGHDR and CDR2 SFDVKD come from the germline V gene. Here the CDR3 DNA reads TGTGCCACCAGTGATGGAGGGAAAGAGACCCAGTACTTC. Its protein is CATSDGGKETQYF.

The chain recombines TRBV28 with TRBJ2-3; D perhaps matches TRBD2 (5 bases). The germline gives CDR1 MDHEN, CDR2 SYDVKM. The length of the CDR3 is 14 residues. With 2 bases removed from V and 5 bases from J, the gap between germline ends came to 11 bases. The CDR3 loop is CASSLVPLEDTQYF. As DNA, the CDR3 is TGTGCCAGCAGTTTAGTTCCACTAGAAGATACGCAGTATTTT.

The gene calls are TRBV30 and TRBJ1-5; 7 bases map to TRBD1. The CDR3 totals 14 residues. J lost 4 bases, V lost 3 bases, and 6 bases had no gene match. CDR1 and CDR2 (germline): GTSNPN, SVGIG (reference sequence). The CDR3 here is CAWSTGQPNQPQHF. CDR3 sequence (DNA): TGTGCCTGGAGCACGGGACAGCCTAATCAGCCCCAGCATTTT.

The chain is built from TRBV21-1 and TRBJ1-4. TRBV21-1 is labeled a pseudogene. The CDR3 length is 15 residues. The CDR3 is CASSKVEGFREKLFF. Written as DNA, the CDR3 is TGTGCCAGCAGCAAAGTGGAGGGGTTTCGGGAAAAACTGTTTTTT.

The chain recombines TRBV29-1 with TRBJ2-6; D not resolved. The CDR3 has 12 amino acids. The V and J ends lost 7 bases and 4 bases respectively, with 8 bases between them. The germline CDR1 and CDR2 sequences are SQVTM and ANQGSEA. The CDR3 DNA sequence: TGCAGCGCCCTGACAGGGGCCAACGTCCTGACTTTC. This codes for CSALTGANVLTF.

V usage is TRBV28 and J usage is TRBJ2-7, with D maybe TRBD1 (5 bases). The V end was cut by 5 bases, the J end by 0 bases, with 14 bases between. The germline gives CDR1 MDHEN, CDR2 SYDVKM. The CDR3 runs to 15 residues. The CDR3 region is CASSGETVHSYEQYF. CDR3 sequence (DNA): TGTGCCAGCAGTGGAGAGACAGTTCACTCCTACGAGCAGTACTTC. The variable domain in full, with the rest retrieved from reference TRBV28 and TRBJ2-7, is DVKVTQSSRYLVKRTGEKVFLECVQDMDHENMFWYRQDPGLGLRLIYFSYDVKMKEKGDIPEGYSVSREKKERFSLILESASTNQTSMYLCASSGETVHSYEQYFGPGTRLTVT.

The V call is TRBV25-1, the J call TRBJ1-5; TRBD1 matches at 7 bases. The CDR3 runs 14 residues. V lost 6 bases and J lost 7; bases outside the gene matches: 9. Germline V gene lookup returns CDR1 MGHDK and CDR2 SYGVNS. CDR3 amino acids: CASRATGTRQPQHF. The CDR3 nucleotides read TGTGCCAGCAGAGCGACAGGGACGAGACAGCCCCAGCATTTT.

This clone was recorded once. This chain uses TRBV3-1 (or the pseudogene TRBV3-2) with TRBJ2-7; 13 bases are shared with TRBD2. The V and J ends lost 6 bases and 6 bases, in that order; junction bases with no gene match: 20. From germline, CDR1 is LGHDT and CDR2 YNNKEL (reference sequence). CDR3 size: 19 residues. The CDR3 protein is CASSLAFGTSGVGEREQYF. The CDR3 coding sequence is TGTGCCAGCAGTCTTGCCTTCGGGACTAGCGGGGTGGGAGAGCGCGAGCAGTACTTC.

This chain uses TRBV3-1 (or the pseudogene TRBV3-2) with TRBJ1-5; 10 nucleotides match TRBD1. The CDR3 is 14 amino acids. Trimming took 4 bases from V and 4 from J; bases not matched to a gene: 1. CDR1 and CDR2 from the germline V gene are LGHDT and YNNKEL (reference sequence). The DNA for the CDR3 is TGTGCCAGCAGCCTGGGACAGGGGAATCAGCCCCAGCATTTT. This gives the protein CASSLGQGNQPQHF.

The genes are TRBV9 and TRBJ1-4, with D perhaps matching TRBD1 (6 bases). Trimming stripped 0 bases from V and 10 bases from J, with 22 bases between. The germline gives CDR1 SGDLS, CDR2 YYNGEE. The CDR3 runs to 17 residues. This chain's CDR3 is CASSVDSRGYGLGKLFF. CDR3 coding DNA: TGTGCCAGCAGCGTAGATTCCAGGGGTTATGGCCTTGGAAAACTGTTTTTT. Complete variable domain (other parts from reference TRBV9 and TRBJ1-4): DSGVTQTPKHLITATGQRVTLRCSPRSGDLSVYWYQQSLDQGLQFLIQYYNGEERAKGNILERFSAQQFPDLHSELNLSSLELGDSALYFCASSVDSRGYGLGKLFFGSGTQLSVL.

The CDR3 here is CASRARGPANHNEQFF. Written as DNA, the CDR3 is TGTGCCAGCAGAGCTAGAGGTCCGGCTAACCACAATGAGCAGTTCTTC. The chain combines TRBV5-8 with TRBJ2-1; the D is unclear. The CDR3 loop spans 16 amino acids. Germline V lookup: CDR1 SGHTS, CDR2 YDEGEE. V was cut by 5 bases and J by 5 bases, with 20 bases left in between.

The chain uses TRBV19 and TRBJ1-1, with 7 bases matching TRBD1. Per germline, CDR1 LNHDA and CDR2 SQIVND (reference sequence). The V and J ends lost 5 bases and 10 bases, in that order; junction bases with no gene match: 19. There are 16 residues in the CDR3. In DNA, the CDR3 is TGTGCCAGTAGTGATGTCCCGGGACAGATTTTGGGGGGAGCTTTCTTT. Translation gives CASSDVPGQILGGAFF.

The chain recombines TRBV2 with TRBJ1-4, with 8 bases matching TRBD1. Germline V CDR1 and CDR2: SNHLY, FYNNEI. There are 15 residues in the CDR3. The V gene end was trimmed by 3 bases and the J gene end by 6 bases; junction bases not matched to a gene: 6. CDR3 protein: CASSDRTGFYEKLFF. CDR3 DNA sequence: TGTGCCAGCAGTGATAGGACAGGGTTTTATGAAAAACTGTTTTTT.

CDR3 nucleotide sequence: TGTGCCAGCAGCCCAATTACTGGGGCGGGAACTGGGGCCAACGTCCTGACTTTC. Its protein is CASSPITGAGTGANVLTF. The chain recombines TRBV7-9 with TRBJ2-6, with D perhaps TRBD2 (6 bases). Between the trimmed V and J ends, which lost 5 bases and 2 bases, there was a span of 19 bases. CDR3 size: 18 residues. Looked up from germline, CDR1 is SEHNR and CDR2 is FQNEAQ (reference sequence).

The rearrangement uses TRBV5-1 and TRBJ2-1; 8 bases match TRBD1. Trimming cost V 0 bases and J 5 bases; bases outside gene matches: 13. Germline V gene data show CDR1 as SGHRS and CDR2 as YFSETQ. This CDR3 has 18 residues. CDR3: CASSLVQGASFFHNEQFF. The CDR3 DNA reads TGCGCCAGCAGCTTGGTTCAGGGGGCTAGTTTTTTCCACAATGAGCAGTTCTTC.

V gene TRBV30 combines with J gene TRBJ1-5; 7 positions agree with TRBD1. The CDR3 runs to 15 residues. The J segment lost 5 bases and the V segment lost 1 base, leaving 8 bases of the junction unmatched. Germline V lookup: CDR1 GTSNPN, CDR2 SVGIG (reference sequence). The CDR3 nucleotides are TGTGCCTGGAGTGGGGGGACAGCTGTCCATCAGCCCCAGCATTTT. Translating gives CAWSGGTAVHQPQHF. Looking up the rest from reference TRBV30 and TRBJ1-5 gives the full variable domain: SQTIHQWPATLVQPVGSPLSLECTVEGTSNPNLYWYRQAAGRGLQLLFYSVGIGQISSEVPQNLSASRPQDRQFILSSKKLLLSDSGFYLCAWSGGTAVHQPQHFGDGTRLSIL.

The chain recombines TRBV5-1 with TRBJ2-1; D is undetermined. The length of the CDR3 is 14 residues. Germline lookup yields CDR1 SGHRS and CDR2 YFSETQ. The V end lost 0 bases, the J end lost 7 bases, and 11 bases lay between the germline ends. The CDR3: CASSLDPGTNEQFF. CDR3 in DNA: TGCGCCAGCAGCTTGGATCCGGGTACGAATGAGCAGTTCTTC.

V usage is TRBV7-3 and J usage is TRBJ2-7; 8 bases align to TRBD1. The V segment lost 6 bases and the J segment 2 bases; nucleotides outside the gene matches: 3. The CDR3 sequence is 13 residues long. Germline V gene sequence: CDR1 SGHTA, CDR2 FQGTGA. CDR3 protein: CASRSTGAYEQYV. In DNA form, the CDR3 reads TGTGCCAGCAGGTCGACAGGGGCCTACGAGCAGTACGTC.

The chain joins TRBV18 to TRBJ1-3; TRBD1 matches 8 bases. Germline V gene sequence: CDR1 KGHSH, CDR2 LQKENI. V trimming: 6 bases; J trimming: 6 bases; junction bases outside the gene matches: 7. The CDR3 loop spans 14 amino acids. The CDR3 sequence is CASSPGQGLNTIYF. CDR3 sequence (DNA): TGTGCCAGCTCTCCAGGACAGGGTTTAAACACCATATATTTT. The entire variable domain, with the rest obtained from reference TRBV18 and TRBJ1-3, is as follows: NAGVMQNPRHLVRRRGQEARLRCSPMKGHSHVYWYRQLPEEGLKFMVYLQKENIIDESGMPKERFSAEFPKEGPSILRIQQVVRGDSAAYFCASSPGQGLNTIYFGEGSWLTVV.

V usage is TRBV27 and J usage is TRBJ2-6, with TRBD2 matching over 9 bases. With 0 bases clipped from V and 0 bases from J, the junction kept 9 bases outside the gene matches. CDR1 and CDR2 from the germline V gene are MNHEY and SMNVEV (reference sequence). CDR3 length equals 20 residues. The CDR3 bases are TGTGCCAGCAGTTTATCCCGAGCGGGAGGTCGTACCTCTGGGGCCAACGTCCTGACTTTC. Protein sequence: CASSLSRAGGRTSGANVLTF.

CDR3 sequence reads: CASRADTEAFF. The CDR3 region has the DNA TGCGCCAGCAGGGCGGACACTGAAGCTTTCTTT. This chain joins TRBV5-1 and TRBJ1-1; no clear D. The germline V gene encodes CDR1 SGHRS and CDR2 YFSETQ. Trimming left V 5 bases short and J 3 bases short, with 5 bases between. CDR3 length: 11 amino acids. Drawing the rest from reference TRBV5-1 and TRBJ1-1, the complete variable domain is KAGVTQTPRYLIKTRGQQVTLSCSPISGHRSVSWYQQTPGQGLQFLFEYFSETQRNKGNFPGRFSGRQFSNSRSEMNVSTLELGDSALYLCASRADTEAFFGQGTRLTVV.

This clone has only a few counts. Here the CDR3 reads CASRGTGDNEKLFF. The CDR3 region has the DNA TGTGCCAGCAGGGGGACAGGAGATAATGAAAAACTGTTTTTT. The chain joins TRBV27 to TRBJ1-4; TRBD1 agrees at 8 bases. This CDR3 contains 14 residues. Germline CDR1 and CDR2: MNHEY and SMNVEV (reference sequence). V lost 6 bases, J lost 4 bases, and 4 bases stayed unmatched.

The chain recombines TRBV7-8 with TRBJ1-2; perhaps TRBD1 as D (6 bases). The CDR3 covers 13 residues. CDR1 and CDR2 from the germline V gene are SGHVS and FQNEAQ. V gave up 7 bases and J gave up 8 bases, with 17 bases separating them. CDR3 residues: CASTHHRVEGYTF. The CDR3 nucleotides read TGTGCCAGCACACACCACAGGGTTGAAGGCTACACCTTC.

The chain employs TRBV5-6 and TRBJ2-1; D perhaps matches TRBD2 (5 bases). The CDR3 sequence is 15 residues long. The germline CDR1 and CDR2 sequences are SGHDT and YYEEEE. V dropped 4 bases and J dropped 0 bases, with 11 bases sitting between them. The CDR3 bases are TGTGCCAGCAGCAGGGAGTATCCCTCCTACAATGAGCAGTTCTTC. Translating gives CASSREYPSYNEQFF.

This rearrangement joins TRBV27 to TRBJ2-3, with 9 nucleotides matching TRBD2. Germline CDR1 is MNHEY and CDR2 is SMNVEV (reference sequence). The CDR3 covers 15 residues. J lost 4 bases, V lost 7 bases, and 9 bases had no gene match. This chain's CDR3 is CASTSLAGFSDTQYF. The CDR3 DNA is TGTGCCAGCACTTCTCTAGCGGGGTTCTCAGATACGCAGTATTTT.

The rearrangement links TRBV27 to TRBJ2-1, with D possibly matching TRBD1 (6 bases). Germline loops: CDR1 MNHEY, CDR2 SMNVEV (reference sequence). CDR3 length: 18 residues. V was trimmed by 2 bases and J by 4 bases, leaving 21 bases between them. The CDR3 nucleotides read TGTGCCAGCAGTTTAAGTCGGTTCAGGGGTACCCTATACAATGAGCAGTTCTTC. Encoded protein: CASSLSRFRGTLYNEQFF.

Comment on this clone: One junction end disagrees with the germline gene, perhaps due to a read error. The chain combines TRBV2 with TRBJ1-2, with 9 bases aligning to TRBD1. The CDR3 runs 11 residues. Germline loops: CDR1 SNHLY, CDR2 FYNNEI. CDR3 in amino acids: CASRTPGQGPF. DNA for the CDR3: TGTGCCAGCAGGACCCCGGGACAGGGACCCTTC.

This chain uses TRBV2 with TRBJ2-4; 8 bases map to TRBD1. The germline V gene has CDR1 SNHLY and CDR2 FYNNEI. V was pared by 7 bases and J by 6 bases, with 5 bases of the junction left unmatched. The length of the CDR3 is 13 residues. CDR3 in amino acids: CASKTDRGNIQYF. CDR3 bases: TGTGCCAGCAAGACCGACAGGGGAAACATTCAGTACTTC.